This T cell receptor beta chain was found in a study of cytomegalovirus exposure and HLA in healthy donors. Regarding the study as a whole: Investigators reported fewer than 200 TCR beta chains as tied to cytomegalovirus.

Trimming cost V 0 bases and J 4 bases; bases outside gene matches: 5. The CDR3 spans 16 residues. Germline V CDR1 and CDR2: KGHSH, LQKENI. PCR amplification relied on 60 Vbeta primers (plus 13 Jbeta primers). Only in-frame clones appear in the TCRdb table, and some are missing; sequencing was by immunoSEQ multiplex PCR. The sample shows 150,000 to 200,000 clones, and 2.1% sits with its ten largest clones. Points on this clone: Its cognate antigen is unknown.

Sequenced input: PBMCs. This TCR was recovered from a man in his thirties or forties in good health and CMV-seronegative. The chain couples TRBV18 to TRBJ2-1, with 8 bases aligning to TRBD2. CDR3 loop: CASSPPEAGAYNEQFF. CDR3 nucleotide sequence: TGTGCCAGCTCACCACCGGAAGCGGGAGCTTACAATGAGCAGTTCTTC. The full variable domain, rest sourced from reference TRBV18 and TRBJ2-1, is NAGVMQNPRHLVRRRGQEARLRCSPMKGHSHVYWYRQLPEEGLKFMVYLQKENIIDESGMPKERFSAEFPKEGPSILRIQQVVRGDSAAYFCASSPPEAGAYNEQFFGPGTRLTVL.